This TCR beta chain is drawn from a study of regulatory T cells in long-lasting Graves disease. Study-level findings and limits: Lower TCR diversity characterized persistent Graves' patients relative to newly diagnosed patients.

This clonotype was recorded at least ten times. Its antigen remains unknown. Losses at the gene ends were 4 bases for V and 3 bases for J; bases not matched to a gene: 6. The CDR3 is made up of 15 amino acids. Germline V gene data show CDR1 as KGHDR and CDR2 as SFDVKD. Sample time point: newly diagnosed GD, antithyroid drugs for less than 3 months. Extracted PBMC RNA gave rise to the TCR library. According to the study, TCR beta libraries were built with iRepertoire HTBI primers and CDR3-region Arm-PCR. MiXCR, run by TCRdb on the multiplex PCR reads, gives a single entry per CDR3 protein. This sample has about 210,000 distinct CDR3 sequences, with about 19% found just once. The sample was also linked to a second study, of T cells in Graves' hyperthyroidism and ophthalmopathy. That work states: Initially, a first-round RT-PCR of the TCR CDR3 employed the HTBI primer set. Ophthalmopathy onset followed model prediction by a median approximately six months.

Source: peripheral blood mononuclear cells (PBMCs), taken at new diagnosis, from a patient treated with antithyroid drugs. This TCR was sampled from a woman aged 25 to 45 with Graves disease. V and J are TRBV24-1 and TRBJ2-7; 9 bases align to TRBD1. CDR3 sequence (DNA): TGTGCCACCAGTGACTCCGGGACAGGGAACTACGAGCAGTACTTC. Translated: CATSDSGTGNYEQYF.